The 19 T cell receptor beta chains below were found in one sample sequenced in a study of radiotherapy plus CTLA-4 blockade in lung cancer. The assay was immunoSEQ multiplex PCR, and TCRdb's table has in-frame clones only and misses some. The table has about 120,000 clones, around 75% seen once. Sequenced here: peripheral blood, sampled from a patient treated with radiotherapy plus ipilimumab. The receptors come from a human donor with non-small cell lung cancer who had a partial response to radiotherapy plus ipilimumab.

The chain recombines TRBV23-1 with TRBJ2-2; a possible D gene is TRBD2 (6 bases). TRBV23-1 is an ORF, with its function uncertain. The CDR3 consists of 16 residues. Between the trimmed V and J ends, which lost 3 bases and 0 bases, there was a span of 11 bases. CDR3 residues: CASSHAGFANTGELFF. Here the CDR3 DNA reads TGCGCCAGCAGTCACGCGGGATTCGCGAACACCGGGGAGCTGTTTTTT.

The chain recombines TRBV30 with TRBJ1-1, with D uncertain. This CDR3 has 12 residues. Germline V lookup: CDR1 GTSNPN, CDR2 SVGIG (reference sequence). V lost 4 bases to trimming and J lost 3 bases, with 9 bases between them. The CDR3 sequence: CAWMASHTEAFF. The CDR3 DNA is TGTGCCTGGATGGCCTCGCACACTGAAGCTTTCTTT.

The rearrangement joins TRBV5-4 to TRBJ2-1; 9 bases fit TRBD2. The CDR3 consists of 19 residues. The J segment lost 0 bases and the V segment lost 3 bases, leaving 13 bases of the junction unmatched. Germline CDR1 SGHNT, CDR2 YYREEE (reference sequence). As DNA, the CDR3 is TGTGCCAGCAGCTCAGGGCTAGCGGGATGGGCGGGCTCCTACAATGAGCAGTTCTTC. Protein: CASSSGLAGWAGSYNEQFF. Combining the CDR3 with reference TRBV5-4 and TRBJ2-1 gives the whole variable domain ETGVTQSPTHLIKTRGQQVTLRCSSQSGHNTVSWYQQALGQGPQFIFQYYREEENGRGNFPPRFSGLQFPNYSSELNVNALELDDSALYLCASSSGLAGWAGSYNEQFFGPGTRLTVL.

This clone was detected only a few times. The chain links TRBV19 to TRBJ1-2, with D tentatively TRBD1 (6 bases). Trimming removed 6 bases from V and 7 bases from J, with 15 bases in between. The CDR3 is made up of 13 amino acids. Germline CDR1 LNHDA, CDR2 SQIVND (reference sequence). The CDR3 nucleotides read TGTGCCAGTAGAAGCAGGGACACCGGTGGCTACACCTTC. Translation gives CASRSRDTGGYTF.

The rearrangement joins TRBV4-1 to TRBJ2-7; maybe TRBD1 (5 bases). The CDR3 sequence is 13 residues long. CDR1 is MGHRA, CDR2 YSYEKL, per germline. V lost 4 bases, J lost 4 bases, and 11 bases lay in between. As DNA, the CDR3 is TGCGCCAGCAGCCCCTTTGACAGATACGAGCAGTACTTC. Translation gives CASSPFDRYEQYF.

The chain couples TRBV7-8 to TRBJ2-2, with a weak D call TRBD2 (6 bases). The CDR3 sequence is 14 residues long. Per the germline V gene, CDR1 is SGHVS and CDR2 is FQNEAQ. Trimming took off 4 bases at V and 5 bases at J, with 11 bases between the two ends. The chain's CDR3 is CASSSIGLTGELFF. The CDR3, as DNA: TGTGCCAGCAGCTCAATCGGACTAACCGGGGAGCTGTTTTTT.

To note about this clone: One junction end disagrees with the germline gene, perhaps due to a read error. The chain couples TRBV28 to TRBJ1-5; D is possibly TRBD1 (5 bases). Looked up from germline, CDR1 is MDHEN and CDR2 is SYDVKM. The CDR3 loop spans 15 amino acids. CDR3 amino acids: CASSFQGGGNQLQHF. CDR3 DNA: TGTGCCAGCAGCTTCCAGGGAGGAGGCAATCAGCTCCAGCATTTT.

This chain uses TRBV7-9 with TRBJ1-2, with D hard to call. Germline CDR1 SEHNR, CDR2 FQNEAQ (reference sequence). The V gene lost 5 bases and the J gene lost 2 bases, with 9 bases spanning the gap. The CDR3 is made up of 13 amino acids. CDR3 sequence (DNA): TGTGCCAGCAGCCTAAACCCGAACTATGGCTACACCTTC. Translation gives CASSLNPNYGYTF.

The J gene is TRBJ1-1, the V gene TRBV19, with 9 bases identical to TRBD1. CDR3 length: 14 residues. V lost 6 bases to trimming and J lost 0 bases; unmatched junction nucleotides: 2. Looked up from germline, CDR1 is LNHDA and CDR2 is SQIVND (reference sequence). The CDR3 loop reads CASRGQGVNTEAFF. The CDR3 DNA follows: TGTGCCAGTAGGGGACAGGGCGTGAACACTGAAGCTTTCTTT.

This clone was observed a single time. The chain recombines TRBV10-3 with TRBJ2-2; TRBD1 is a possible D gene (5 bases). V was shortened by 10 bases and J by 3 bases, with 18 bases between the two germline ends. Per the germline V gene, CDR1 is ENHRY and CDR2 is SYGVKD. The CDR3 consists of 15 residues. Here the CDR3 reads CATHSRVEDTGELFF. The CDR3 region has the DNA TGTGCCACCCATTCCAGGGTTGAGGACACCGGGGAGCTGTTTTTT.

The CDR3 region is CAGGGGGGVDTQYF. The CDR3 coding sequence is TGTGCCGGGGGTGGAGGGGGCGGGGTAGATACGCAGTATTTT. This chain connects TRBV6-6 to TRBJ2-3, with TRBD1 as a possible D gene (7 bases). The CDR3 loop spans 14 amino acids. Germline loops: CDR1 MNHNY, CDR2 SVGAGI (reference sequence). The V gene lost 11 bases and the J gene lost 5 bases, with 20 bases spanning the gap.

The V call is TRBV5-1, the J call TRBJ2-7; D uncertain. Germline V CDR1 and CDR2: SGHRS, YFSETQ. This CDR3 is 15 amino acids long. The V gene lost 0 bases and the J gene lost 7 bases, with 17 bases spanning the gap. CDR3 coding DNA: TGCGCCAGCAGCTTGGGAACACCAGGCTCATCGGAGCAGTACTTC. Translating gives CASSLGTPGSSEQYF.

This clone was found a few times. Other nucleotide sequences from this sample produce the same CDR3. The chain couples TRBV7-9 to TRBJ1-1, with D possibly being TRBD1 (6 bases). Germline V lookup: CDR1 SEHNR, CDR2 FQNEAQ (reference sequence). This CDR3 has 13 residues. Trimming left V 5 bases short and J 1 base short, with 8 bases between. CDR3 loop: CASSEGGNTEAFF. The CDR3 nucleotides are TGTGCCAGCAGCGAAGGGGGGAACACTGAAGCTTTCTTT.

The rearrangement joins TRBV6-5 to TRBJ2-1, with 7 positions matching TRBD1. The V and J ends lost 5 bases and 8 bases, in that order; junction bases with no gene match: 6. CDR1 MNHEY and CDR2 SVGAGI come from the germline V gene. The CDR3 has 13 amino acids. In DNA form, the CDR3 reads TGTGCCAGCAGTCTCCGACAGGGATATGAGCAGTTCTTC. Protein: CASSLRQGYEQFF.

V gene TRBV5-1 combines with J gene TRBJ2-2; TRBD2 agrees at 7 bases. Trimming removed 4 bases from V and 0 bases from J; junction bases left unmatched: 3. The CDR3 totals 15 residues. In germline, CDR1 is SGHRS, CDR2 YFSETQ. CDR3 sequence (DNA): TGCGCCAGCAGCGGGGGACTATCGAACACCGGGGAGCTGTTTTTT. It codes for CASSGGLSNTGELFF.

The V call is TRBV5-6, the J call TRBJ2-3; weak D call: TRBD2 (5 bases). Trimming left V 3 bases short and J 0 bases short, with 23 bases between. The CDR3 is made up of 19 amino acids. The germline CDR1 and CDR2 sequences are SGHDT and YYEEEE. The CDR3 here is CASSYLGEQDFPSTDTQYF. In DNA form, the CDR3 reads TGTGCCAGCAGCTACCTTGGGGAGCAGGACTTCCCTAGCACAGATACGCAGTATTTT.

This clone came up a few times. This sequence joins TRBV6-1 and TRBJ1-6; 11 nucleotides agree with TRBD1. Germline V CDR1 and CDR2: MNHNS, SASEGT. V dropped 6 bases and J dropped 10; count of bases not matched to a gene: 8. The CDR3 spans 15 residues. CDR3 bases: TGTGCCAGCAGATCCGGACAGGGGGCAGGCTCACCCCTCCACTTT. This sequence encodes CASRSGQGAGSPLHF.

About this clone: This same CDR3 is encoded by further DNA sequences in the sample. The V and J genes are TRBV5-1 and TRBJ2-3, with 11 bases lining up with TRBD2. The CDR3 contains 17 residues. Germline V lookup: CDR1 SGHRS, CDR2 YFSETQ. The V gene end was trimmed by 0 bases and the J gene end by 1 base; junction bases not matched to a gene: 4. In DNA form, the CDR3 reads TGCGCCAGCAGCTTGGGGCTAGCGGGAGGTGGCACAGATACGCAGTATTTT. Amino acids: CASSLGLAGGGTDTQYF.

V and J are TRBV6-4 and TRBJ2-2; D possibly corresponds to TRBD2 (5 bases). The V gene's germline CDR1 is MRHNA and CDR2 SNTAGT. The CDR3 covers 12 residues. The V end lost 4 bases, the J end lost 7 bases, and 7 bases lay between the germline ends. CDR3 sequence: CASSGRSGELFF. DNA of the CDR3: TGTGCCAGCAGTGGGAGGAGCGGGGAGCTGTTTTTT.